This T cell receptor (beta chain) was documented in a study of vaccination and CD4 T cells after COVID-19. With regard to this clonotype: Its antigen is unidentified.

Researchers used the Oncomine TCR Beta short-read assay to sequence DNA from cultured CD4+ T cells. Each CDR3 protein is one row after TCRdb ran MiXCR on the PCR reads. The repertoire includes around 10,000 distinct CDR3 sequences, approximately 20% of them detected once, and approximately 13% sits in the top ten. Documented treatment: roughly 10-day PBMC culture with coronavirus spike peptide pools or control peptides (ViraFEST assay). The PCR-positive dates, March through December 2020, came before the US Alpha, Beta and Delta variants. Study-wide points: The study sampled relatively few convalescent patients and omitted early post-infection timepoints. Vaccine-specific clones numbering 304 of 307 showed spike mono-reactivity in convalescent patients.

The receptor was isolated from a human donor who had recovered from COVID-19. Sequenced material: CD4+ T cells from blood, cultured in vitro, taken after SARS-CoV-2 vaccination.

CDR3 protein: CATSDPGQGSEAFF. In DNA form, the CDR3 reads TGTGCCACCAGTGATCCCGGACAGGGCAGTGAAGCTTTCTTT. The V gene is TRBV24-1, the J gene TRBJ1-1, with 8 bases matching TRBD1. The germline gives CDR1 KGHDR, CDR2 SFDVKD. CDR3 size: 14 residues. The V segment lost 3 bases and the J segment 7 bases; nucleotides outside the gene matches: 6.